The clone carrying this T cell receptor beta chain counts as medium-sized. Antigen unknown. The length of the CDR3 is 14 residues. Per germline, CDR1 SGDLS and CDR2 YYNGEE. Trimming pared 0 bases from V and 5 bases from J, leaving 10 bases between. The data derive from a study of sequential checkpoint blockade in melanoma. In the study overall: First-line arms were nivolumab then ipilimumab, or the reverse, randomized 1:1. DNA from about a hundred pretreatment tumor samples underwent TCRβ immunosequencing. Matched biopsies came pretreatment and at week 13 for 20 to 25 patients. Study-wide results and caveats: Tumor T-cell fraction and clonality correlated with PD-L1 and CD8+ counts.

The sample's treatment: randomized to nivolumab then ipilimumab (arm A) or the reverse (arm B). Sequencing used immunoSEQ multiplex PCR; TCRdb keeps in-frame clones, though not all of them. The sample has several thousand clones; about 20% are singletons. The J gene is TRBJ2-3, the V gene TRBV9; no clear D gene. The receptor's source is a human donor with melanoma. The sequences come from tumor tissue (inferred from file names), collected from a patient given nivolumab and ipilimumab in sequence. CDR3 amino acids: CASSVVPDGDTQYF. The CDR3 DNA sequence: TGTGCCAGCAGCGTAGTTCCAGATGGAGATACGCAGTATTTT.